This T cell receptor (beta chain) comes out of a study of cytomegalovirus exposure and HLA in healthy donors. Across the study: Early released data had tens of millions of unique TCRs, all coming from HLA-typed donors.

The PCR made use of 60 Vbeta and 13 Jbeta primers. The assay was immunoSEQ multiplex PCR, and TCRdb's table has in-frame clones only and misses some. Recorded for this sample: about 170,000 clones. Germline V lookup: CDR1 SGHNT, CDR2 YENEEA. CDR3 length: 16 amino acids. V trimming: 5 bases; J trimming: 1 base; junction bases outside the gene matches: 3. This TCR was sampled from a woman aged 18-29 years in good health and CMV-seropositive. The chain has TRBV11-3 and TRBJ2-3; 13 nucleotides align to TRBD2. The sample comprised PBMCs. DNA of the CDR3: TGTGCCAGCAGCAAAGGACTAGCGGGGGGCACAGATACGCAGTATTTT. It codes for CASSKGLAGGTDTQYF.